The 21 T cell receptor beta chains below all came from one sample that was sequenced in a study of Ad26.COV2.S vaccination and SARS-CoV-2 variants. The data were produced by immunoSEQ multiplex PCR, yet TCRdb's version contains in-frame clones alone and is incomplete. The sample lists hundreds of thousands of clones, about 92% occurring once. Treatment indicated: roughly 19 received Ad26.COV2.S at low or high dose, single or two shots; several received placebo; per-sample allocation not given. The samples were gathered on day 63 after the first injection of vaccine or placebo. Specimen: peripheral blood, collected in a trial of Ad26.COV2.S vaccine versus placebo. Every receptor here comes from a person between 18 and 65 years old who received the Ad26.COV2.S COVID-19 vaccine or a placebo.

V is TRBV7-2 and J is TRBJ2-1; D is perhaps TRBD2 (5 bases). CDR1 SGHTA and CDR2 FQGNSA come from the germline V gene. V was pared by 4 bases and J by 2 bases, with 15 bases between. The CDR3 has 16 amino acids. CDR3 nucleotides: TGTGCCAGCAGCTCTTATAGGGAGAGGGCCTACAATGAGCAGTTCTTC. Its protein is CASSSYRERAYNEQFF. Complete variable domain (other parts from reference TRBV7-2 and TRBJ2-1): GAGVSQSPSNKVTEKGKDVELRCDPISGHTALYWYRQSLGQGLEFLIYFQGNSAPDKSGLPSDRFSAERTGGSVSTLTIQRTQQEDSAVYLCASSSYRERAYNEQFFGPGTRLTVL.

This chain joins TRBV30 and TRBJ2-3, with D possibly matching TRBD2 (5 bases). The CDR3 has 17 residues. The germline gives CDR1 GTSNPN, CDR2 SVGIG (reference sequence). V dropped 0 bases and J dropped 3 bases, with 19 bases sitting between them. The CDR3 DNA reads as TGTGCCTGGAGTGTAGGTTTGGCTAGCCCCGTGACAGATACGCAGTATTTT. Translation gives CAWSVGLASPVTDTQYF.

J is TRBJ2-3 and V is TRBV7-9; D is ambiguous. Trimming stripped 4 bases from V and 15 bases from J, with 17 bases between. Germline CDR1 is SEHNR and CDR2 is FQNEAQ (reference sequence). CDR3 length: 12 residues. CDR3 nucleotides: TGTGCCAGCAGCTCAAACCTAGGGCTACGATATTTT. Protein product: CASSSNLGLRYF. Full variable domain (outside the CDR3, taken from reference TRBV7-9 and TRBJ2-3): DTGVSQNPRHKITKRGQNVTFRCDPISEHNRLYWYRQTLGQGPEFLTYFQNEAQLEKSRLLSDRFSAERPKGSFSTLEIQRTEQGDSAMYLCASSSNLGLRYFGPGTRLTVL.

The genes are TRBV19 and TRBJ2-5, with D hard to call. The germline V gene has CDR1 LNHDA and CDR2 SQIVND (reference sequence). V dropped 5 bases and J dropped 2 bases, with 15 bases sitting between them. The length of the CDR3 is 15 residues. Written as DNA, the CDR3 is TGTGCCAGTAGTGACCGATGGAGTACTCAAGAGACCCAGTACTTC. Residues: CASSDRWSTQETQYF.

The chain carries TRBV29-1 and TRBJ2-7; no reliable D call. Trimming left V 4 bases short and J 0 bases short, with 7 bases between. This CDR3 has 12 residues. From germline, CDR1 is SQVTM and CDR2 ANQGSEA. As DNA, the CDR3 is TGCAGCGTTGCTGCGCGCTCCTACGAGCAGTACTTC. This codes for CSVAARSYEQYF.

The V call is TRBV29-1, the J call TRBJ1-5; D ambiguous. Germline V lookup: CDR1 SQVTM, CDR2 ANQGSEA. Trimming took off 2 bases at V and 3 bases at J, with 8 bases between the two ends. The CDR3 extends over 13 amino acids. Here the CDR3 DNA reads TGCAGCGTTGAATCGGGTCCCAATCAGCCCCAGCATTTT. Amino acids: CSVESGPNQPQHF.

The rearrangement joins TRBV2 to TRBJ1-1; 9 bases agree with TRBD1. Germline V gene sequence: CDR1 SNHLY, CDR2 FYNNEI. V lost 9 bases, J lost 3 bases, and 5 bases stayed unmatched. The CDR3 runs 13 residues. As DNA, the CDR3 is TGTGCCAGGCCCCGGGACAGGGACACTGAAGCTTTCTTT. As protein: CARPRDRDTEAFF.

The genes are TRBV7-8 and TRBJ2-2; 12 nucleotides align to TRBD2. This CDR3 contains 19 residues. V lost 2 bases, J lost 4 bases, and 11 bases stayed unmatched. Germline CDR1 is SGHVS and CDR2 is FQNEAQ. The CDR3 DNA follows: TGTGCCAGCAGCTTACTTGCTAGCGGGGGGGCCTGGGGCACCGGGGAGCTGTTTTTT. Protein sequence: CASSLLASGGAWGTGELFF.

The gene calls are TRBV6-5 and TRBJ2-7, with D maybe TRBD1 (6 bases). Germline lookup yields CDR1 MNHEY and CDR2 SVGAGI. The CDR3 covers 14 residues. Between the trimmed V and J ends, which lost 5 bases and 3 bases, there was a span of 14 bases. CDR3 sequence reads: CASSHRVEDYEQYF. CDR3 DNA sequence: TGTGCCAGCAGTCACAGGGTTGAGGACTACGAGCAGTACTTC.

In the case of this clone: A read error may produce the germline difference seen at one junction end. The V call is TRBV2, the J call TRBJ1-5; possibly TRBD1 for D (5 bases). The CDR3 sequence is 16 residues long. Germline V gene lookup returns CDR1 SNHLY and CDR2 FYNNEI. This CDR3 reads CASRARDSEGNQSQHF. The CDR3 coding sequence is TGTGCCAGCAGAGCCCGGGACTCCGAGGGGAATCAGTCCCAGCATTTT.

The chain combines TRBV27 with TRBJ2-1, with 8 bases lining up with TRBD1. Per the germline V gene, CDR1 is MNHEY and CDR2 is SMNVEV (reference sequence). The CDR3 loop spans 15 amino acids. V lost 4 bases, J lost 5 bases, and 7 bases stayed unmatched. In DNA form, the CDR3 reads TGTGCCAGCAGTTCAGGGACAGGAGCTGACAATGAGCAGTTCTTC. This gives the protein CASSSGTGADNEQFF.

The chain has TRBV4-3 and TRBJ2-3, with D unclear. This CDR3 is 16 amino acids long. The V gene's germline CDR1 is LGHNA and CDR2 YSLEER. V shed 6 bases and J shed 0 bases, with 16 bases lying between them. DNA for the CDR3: TGCGCCAGCAGTCATACCTTGTGGGGTAGCACAGATACGCAGTATTTT. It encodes CASSHTLWGSTDTQYF.

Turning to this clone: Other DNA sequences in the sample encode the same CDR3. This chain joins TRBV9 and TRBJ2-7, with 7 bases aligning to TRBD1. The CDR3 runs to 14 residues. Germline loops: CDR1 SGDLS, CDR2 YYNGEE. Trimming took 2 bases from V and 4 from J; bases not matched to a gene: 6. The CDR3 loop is CASSVGQAPYEQYF. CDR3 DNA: TGTGCCAGCAGCGTTGGACAGGCCCCTTACGAGCAGTACTTC.

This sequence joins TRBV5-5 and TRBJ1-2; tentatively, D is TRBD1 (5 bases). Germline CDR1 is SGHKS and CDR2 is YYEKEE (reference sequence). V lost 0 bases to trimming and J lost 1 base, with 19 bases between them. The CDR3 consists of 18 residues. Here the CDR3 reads CASSLANHLPGNNYGYTF. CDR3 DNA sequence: TGTGCCAGCAGCTTGGCCAACCATTTGCCAGGGAATAACTATGGCTACACCTTC.

The CDR3 nucleotides read TGTGCCAGCAGTTACTCGGTGGGAGTGGAGACCCAGTACTTC. The encoded protein is CASSYSVGVETQYF. V usage is TRBV6-5 and J usage is TRBJ2-5, with D maybe TRBD2 (5 bases). CDR1 is MNHEY, CDR2 SVGAGI, per germline. V shed 0 bases and J shed 5 bases, with 10 bases lying between them. The CDR3 has 14 residues.

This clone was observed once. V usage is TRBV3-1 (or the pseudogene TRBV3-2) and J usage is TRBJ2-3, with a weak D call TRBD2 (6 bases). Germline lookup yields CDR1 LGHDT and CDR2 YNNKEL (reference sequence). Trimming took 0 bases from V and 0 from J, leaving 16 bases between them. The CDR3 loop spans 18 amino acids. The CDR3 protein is CASSQEAVWEVSTDTQYF. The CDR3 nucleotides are TGTGCCAGCAGCCAAGAAGCAGTTTGGGAGGTGAGCACAGATACGCAGTATTTT.

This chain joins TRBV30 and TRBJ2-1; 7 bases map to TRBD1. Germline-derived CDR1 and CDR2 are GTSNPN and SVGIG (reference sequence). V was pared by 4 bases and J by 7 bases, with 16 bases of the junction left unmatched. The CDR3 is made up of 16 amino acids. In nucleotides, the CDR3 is TGTGCCTGGAACGTTGGTTTACAGGGGATTCTGAATGAGCAGTTCTTC. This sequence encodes CAWNVGLQGILNEQFF.

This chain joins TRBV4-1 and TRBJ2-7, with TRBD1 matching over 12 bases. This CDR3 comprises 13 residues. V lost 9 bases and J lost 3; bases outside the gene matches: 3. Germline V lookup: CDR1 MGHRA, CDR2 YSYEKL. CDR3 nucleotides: TGCGCCAGTGGGACAGGGGGCATCTACGAGCAGTACTTC. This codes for CASGTGGIYEQYF.

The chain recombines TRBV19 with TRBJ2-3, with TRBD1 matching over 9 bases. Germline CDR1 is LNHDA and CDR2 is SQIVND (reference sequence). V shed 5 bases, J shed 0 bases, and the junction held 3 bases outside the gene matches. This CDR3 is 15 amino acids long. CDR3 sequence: CASSPGQGSTDTQYF. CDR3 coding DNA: TGTGCCAGTAGTCCGGGACAGGGAAGCACAGATACGCAGTATTTT.

Here the CDR3 DNA reads TGTGCCAGCAGTTGGGGGTCTGGAAACACCATATATTTT. It specifies CASSWGSGNTIYF. The chain has TRBV12-3 or TRBV12-4 and TRBJ1-3; TRBD1 might be the D (5 bases). The CDR3 length is 13 residues. V was shortened by 4 bases and J by 1 base, with 5 bases between the two germline ends.

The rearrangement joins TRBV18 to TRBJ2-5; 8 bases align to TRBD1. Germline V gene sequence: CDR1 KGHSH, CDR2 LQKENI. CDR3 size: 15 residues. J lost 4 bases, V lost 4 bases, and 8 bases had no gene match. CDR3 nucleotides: TGTGCCAGCTCACGATCGGGACAGGCTGGAGAGACCCAGTACTTC. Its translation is CASSRSGQAGETQYF.